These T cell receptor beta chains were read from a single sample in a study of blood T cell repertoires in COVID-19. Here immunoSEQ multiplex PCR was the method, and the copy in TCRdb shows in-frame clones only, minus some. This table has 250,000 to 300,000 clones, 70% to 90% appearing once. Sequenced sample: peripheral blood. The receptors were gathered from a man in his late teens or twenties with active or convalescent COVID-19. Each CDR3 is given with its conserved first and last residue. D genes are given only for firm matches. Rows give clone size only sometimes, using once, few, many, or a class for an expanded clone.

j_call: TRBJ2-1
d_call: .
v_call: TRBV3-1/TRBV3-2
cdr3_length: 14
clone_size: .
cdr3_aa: CASSQEMTRTPGVF
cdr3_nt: TGTGCCAGCAGCCAAGAAATGACTCGCACCCCGGGGGTCTTC

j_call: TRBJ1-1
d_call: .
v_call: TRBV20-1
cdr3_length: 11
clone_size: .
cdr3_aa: CSARRYPEAFF
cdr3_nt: TGCAGTGCTAGGAGGTACCCTGAAGCTTTCTTT

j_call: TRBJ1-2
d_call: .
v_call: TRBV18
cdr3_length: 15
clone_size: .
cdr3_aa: CASSPSIGGIDGYTF
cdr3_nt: TGTGCCAGCTCACCGAGTATAGGGGGAATCGATGGCTACACCTTC

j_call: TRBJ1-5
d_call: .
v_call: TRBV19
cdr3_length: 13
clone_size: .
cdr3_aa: CATSSDTLSPQHF
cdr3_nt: TGTGCCACCTCCTCGGACACCCTATCGCCCCAGCATTTT

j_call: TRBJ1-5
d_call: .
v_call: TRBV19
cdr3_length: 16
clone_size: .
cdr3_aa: CASSIMARSTHQPQHF
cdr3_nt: TGTGCCAGTAGTATTATGGCCAGGTCCACTCATCAGCCCCAGCATTTT

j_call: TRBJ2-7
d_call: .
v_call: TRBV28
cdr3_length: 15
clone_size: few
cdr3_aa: CASSVQRATEDEQYF
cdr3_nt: TGTGCCAGCAGTGTACAGAGGGCCACCGAAGACGAGCAGTACTTC

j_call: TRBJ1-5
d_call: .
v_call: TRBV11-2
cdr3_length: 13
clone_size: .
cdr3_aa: CASSPTENQPQHF
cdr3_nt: TGTGCCAGCAGCCCGACAGAAAATCAGCCCCAGCATTTT

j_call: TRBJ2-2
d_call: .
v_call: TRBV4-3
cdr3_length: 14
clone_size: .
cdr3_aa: CASSPRRLGGELFF
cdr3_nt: TGCGCCAGCAGCCCGAGGCGGCTTGGCGGGGAGCTGTTTTTT

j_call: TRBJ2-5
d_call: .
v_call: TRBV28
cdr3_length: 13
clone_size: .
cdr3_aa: CASSLGREETQYF
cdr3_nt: TGTGCCAGCAGTTTGGGCAGGGAAGAGACCCAGTACTTC

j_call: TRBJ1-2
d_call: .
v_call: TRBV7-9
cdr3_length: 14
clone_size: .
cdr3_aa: CASGQFGFEDGYTF
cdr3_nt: TGTGCCAGCGGACAGTTCGGGTTTGAGGATGGCTACACCTTC

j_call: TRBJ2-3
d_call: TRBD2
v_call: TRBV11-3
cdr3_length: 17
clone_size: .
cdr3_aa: CASSSPWGGGSSDTQYF
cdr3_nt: TGTGCCAGCAGCTCCCCATGGGGGGGTGGGTCGTCAGATACGCAGTATTTT

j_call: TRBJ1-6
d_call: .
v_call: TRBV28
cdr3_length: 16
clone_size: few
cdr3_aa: CASSPGTQGVRSPLHF
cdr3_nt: TGTGCCAGCAGTCCCGGGACACAGGGAGTAAGGTCACCCCTCCACTTT

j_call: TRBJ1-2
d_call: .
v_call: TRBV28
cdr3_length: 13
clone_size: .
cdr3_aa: CASMRSVAYGYTF
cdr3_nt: TGTGCCAGCATGCGGAGCGTCGCCTATGGCTACACCTTC

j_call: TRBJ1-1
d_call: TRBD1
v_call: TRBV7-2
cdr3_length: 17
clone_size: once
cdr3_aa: CASSLTPPGQTNTEAFF
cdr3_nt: TGTGCCAGCAGCTTAACACCTCCGGGACAGACCAACACTGAAGCTTTCTTT

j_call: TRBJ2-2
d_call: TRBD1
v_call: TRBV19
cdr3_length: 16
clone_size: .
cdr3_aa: CASSIRDRARTGELFF
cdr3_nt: TGTGCCAGTAGTATCAGGGACAGGGCCCGAACCGGGGAGCTGTTTTTT

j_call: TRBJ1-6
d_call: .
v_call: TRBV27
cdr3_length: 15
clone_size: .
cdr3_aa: CASSFRGSYNSPLHF
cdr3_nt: TGTGCCAGCAGTTTTAGGGGTTCCTATAATTCACCCCTCCACTTT

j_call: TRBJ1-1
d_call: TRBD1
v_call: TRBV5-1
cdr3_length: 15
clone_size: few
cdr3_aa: CASSWTGNGNTEAFF
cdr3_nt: TGCGCCAGCAGCTGGACAGGGAATGGAAACACTGAAGCTTTCTTT

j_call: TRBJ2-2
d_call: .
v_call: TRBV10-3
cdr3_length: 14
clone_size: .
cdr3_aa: CATLSGTNTGELFF
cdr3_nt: TGTGCCACCTTGTCGGGGACGAACACCGGGGAGCTGTTTTTT

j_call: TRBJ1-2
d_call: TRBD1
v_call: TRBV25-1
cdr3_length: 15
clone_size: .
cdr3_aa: CASSDPDRNINGYTF
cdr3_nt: TGTGCCAGCAGTGACCCGGACAGGAACATAAATGGCTACACCTTC

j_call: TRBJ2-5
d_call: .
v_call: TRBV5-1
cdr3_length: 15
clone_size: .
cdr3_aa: CASKAETEVQETQYF
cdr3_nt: TGCGCCAGCAAAGCCGAGACAGAAGTCCAAGAGACCCAGTACTTC

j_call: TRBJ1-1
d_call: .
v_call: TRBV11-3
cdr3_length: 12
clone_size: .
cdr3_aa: CASSATNTEAFF
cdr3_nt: TGTGCCAGCAGCGCTACGAACACTGAAGCTTTCTTT

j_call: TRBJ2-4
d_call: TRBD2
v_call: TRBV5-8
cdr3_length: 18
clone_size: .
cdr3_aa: CASSLPLAGAVRRNIQYF
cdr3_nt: TGTGCCAGCAGCTTACCTCTAGCGGGAGCGGTTAGGAGGAACATTCAGTACTTC

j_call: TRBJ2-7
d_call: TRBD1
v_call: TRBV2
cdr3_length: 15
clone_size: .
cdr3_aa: CASSQNSRDSYEQYF
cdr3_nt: TGTGCCAGCAGTCAGAATAGCCGGGACAGTTACGAGCAGTACTTC

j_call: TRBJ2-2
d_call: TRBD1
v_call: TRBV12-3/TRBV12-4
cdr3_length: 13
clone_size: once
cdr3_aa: CATGDREAGELFF
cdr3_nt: TGTGCCACCGGGGACAGGGAGGCCGGGGAGCTGTTTTTT

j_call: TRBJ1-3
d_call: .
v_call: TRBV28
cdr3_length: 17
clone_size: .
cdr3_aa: CASSQLGRPFPVNTIYF
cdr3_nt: TGTGCCAGCTCACAACTGGGCAGGCCTTTTCCTGTTAACACCATATATTTT

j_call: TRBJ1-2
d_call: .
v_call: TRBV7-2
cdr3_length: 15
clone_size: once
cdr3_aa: CASSPTWGLLDGYTF
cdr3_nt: TGTGCCAGCAGCCCAACGTGGGGCCTGCTGGATGGCTACACCTTC

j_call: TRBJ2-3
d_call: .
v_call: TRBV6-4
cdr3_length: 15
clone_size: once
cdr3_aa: CASSLQGTSTDTQYF
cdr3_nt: TGTGCCAGCAGTTTGCAGGGAACTAGCACAGATACGCAGTATTTT

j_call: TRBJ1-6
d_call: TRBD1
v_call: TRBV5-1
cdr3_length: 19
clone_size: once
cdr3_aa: CASSLESLGQGGNNSPLHF
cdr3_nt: TGCGCCAGCAGCTTGGAGTCGCTCGGACAGGGAGGGAATAATTCACCCCTCCACTTT

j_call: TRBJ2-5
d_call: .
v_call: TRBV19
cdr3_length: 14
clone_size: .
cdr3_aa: CASSIRAGVETQYF
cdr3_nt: TGTGCCAGTAGTATAAGGGCAGGGGTCGAGACCCAGTACTTC

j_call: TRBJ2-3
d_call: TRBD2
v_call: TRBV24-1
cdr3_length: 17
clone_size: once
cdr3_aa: CATSDHGTSGGTDTQYF
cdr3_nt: TGTGCCACCAGTGACCACGGGACTAGCGGGGGCACAGATACGCAGTATTTT

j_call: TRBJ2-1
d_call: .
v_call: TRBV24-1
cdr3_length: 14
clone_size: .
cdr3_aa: CATSYLSSYNEQFF
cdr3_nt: TGTGCCACCAGTTACCTAAGCTCCTACAATGAGCAGTTCTTC

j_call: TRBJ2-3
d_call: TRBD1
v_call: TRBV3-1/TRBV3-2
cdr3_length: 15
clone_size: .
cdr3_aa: CASSQDGTGADTQYF
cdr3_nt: TGTGCCAGCAGCCAAGATGGAACAGGGGCCGATACGCAGTATTTT

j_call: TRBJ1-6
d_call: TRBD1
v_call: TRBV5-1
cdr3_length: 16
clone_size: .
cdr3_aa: CASSQGGGQFFSPLHF
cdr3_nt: TGCGCCAGCAGCCAAGGTGGGGGACAGTTCTTTTCACCCCTCCACTTT

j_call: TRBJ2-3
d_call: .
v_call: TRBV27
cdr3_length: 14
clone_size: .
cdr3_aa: CASRFSGLSDTQYF
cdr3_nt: TGTGCCAGCAGATTTTCGGGATTATCAGATACGCAGTATTTT

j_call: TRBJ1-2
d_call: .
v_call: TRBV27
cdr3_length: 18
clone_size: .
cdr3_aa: CASRGAGGLPTSNYGYTF
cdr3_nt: TGTGCCAGCAGGGGGGCAGGCGGCCTTCCAACCTCTAACTATGGCTACACCTTC

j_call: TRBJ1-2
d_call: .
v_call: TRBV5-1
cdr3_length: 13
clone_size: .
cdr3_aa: CASNLGQGGGYTF
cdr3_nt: TGCGCCAGCAATCTGGGGCAGGGAGGCGGCTACACCTTC

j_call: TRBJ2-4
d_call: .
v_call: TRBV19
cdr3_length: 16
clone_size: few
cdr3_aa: CASTSGQGLAKNIQYF
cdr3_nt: TGTGCCAGCACCTCTGGGCAGGGTCTAGCCAAAAACATTCAGTACTTC

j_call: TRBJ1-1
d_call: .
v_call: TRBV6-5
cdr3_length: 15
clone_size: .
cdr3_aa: CASRPPGGLNTEAFF
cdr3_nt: TGTGCCAGCAGGCCGCCGGGGGGTCTGAACACTGAAGCTTTCTTT

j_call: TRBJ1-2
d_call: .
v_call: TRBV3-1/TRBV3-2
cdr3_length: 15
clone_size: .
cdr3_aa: CASSQRGQSYAGYTF
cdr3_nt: TGTGCCAGCAGCCAACGGGGTCAGTCCTATGCCGGCTACACCTTC

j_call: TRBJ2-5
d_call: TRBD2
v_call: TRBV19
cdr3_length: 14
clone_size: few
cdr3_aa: CASSKGLAGETQYF
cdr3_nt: TGTGCCAGTAGTAAGGGACTAGCGGGGGAGACCCAGTACTTC

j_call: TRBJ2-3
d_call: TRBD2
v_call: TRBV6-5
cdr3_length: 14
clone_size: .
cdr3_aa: CASSSGGGTYTQYF
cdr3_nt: TGTGCCAGCAGTAGCGGGGGGGGAACATATACGCAGTATTTT

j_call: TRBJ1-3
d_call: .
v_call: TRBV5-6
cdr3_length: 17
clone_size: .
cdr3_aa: CASSLAGGQPAGNTIYF
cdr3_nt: TGTGCCAGCAGCTTGGCGGGAGGGCAACCTGCAGGAAACACCATATATTTT

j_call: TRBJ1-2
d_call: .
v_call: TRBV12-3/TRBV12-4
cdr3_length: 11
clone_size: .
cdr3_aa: CASSSDSSYTF
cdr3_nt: TGTGCCAGCAGTTCGGACAGCAGCTACACCTTC

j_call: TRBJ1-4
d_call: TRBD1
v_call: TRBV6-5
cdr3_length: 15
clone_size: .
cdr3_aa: CASSYEAGGTKKLFF
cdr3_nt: TGTGCCAGCAGTTACGAGGCAGGGGGAACGAAAAAACTGTTTTTT

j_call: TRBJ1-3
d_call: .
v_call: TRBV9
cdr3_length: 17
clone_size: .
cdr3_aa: CASSVTPGGSSGNTIYF
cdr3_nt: TGTGCCAGCAGCGTGACTCCGGGAGGGAGCTCTGGAAACACCATATATTTT

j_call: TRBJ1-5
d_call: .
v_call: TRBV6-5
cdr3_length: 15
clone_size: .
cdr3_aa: CASSSYRGLNQPQHF
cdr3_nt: TGTGCCAGCAGTTCCTACCGGGGGTTGAATCAGCCCCAGCATTTT

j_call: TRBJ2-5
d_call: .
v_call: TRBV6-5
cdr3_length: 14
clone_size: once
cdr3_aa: CASCQGRNTKTQYF
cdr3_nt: TGTGCCAGCTGCCAGGGGCGCAACACTAAGACCCAGTACTTC

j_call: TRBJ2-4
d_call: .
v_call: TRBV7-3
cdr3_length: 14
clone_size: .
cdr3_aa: CASSSQGGSDIQYF
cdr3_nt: TGTGCCAGCAGTTCCCAGGGTGGGTCAGACATTCAGTACTTC

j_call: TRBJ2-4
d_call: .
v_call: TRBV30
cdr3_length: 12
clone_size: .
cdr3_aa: CAWRGSQNIQYF
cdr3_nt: TGTGCCTGGAGGGGGAGTCAAAACATTCAGTACTTC

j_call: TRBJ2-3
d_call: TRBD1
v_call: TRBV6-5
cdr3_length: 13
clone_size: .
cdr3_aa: CASRSQGADTQYF
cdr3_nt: TGTGCCAGCAGGTCACAGGGGGCAGATACGCAGTATTTT

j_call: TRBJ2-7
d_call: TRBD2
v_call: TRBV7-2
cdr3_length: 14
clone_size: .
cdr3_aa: CASSAPGLGYEQYF
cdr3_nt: TGTGCCAGCAGCGCACCAGGACTAGGTTACGAGCAGTACTTC